This TCR beta chain was recovered during a study of STAT5B mutations in CD4+ large granular lymphocyte leukemia. Study results and limitations: Patient CD4-sorted repertoires looked more clonal than healthy CD4+ repertoires, even without putative leukemic clones. Approximately 25% of private leukemic clonotypes occurred rarely in other patients' non-leukemic repertoires. 8/27 top patient clones versus 2/35 control clones were TRBV06-family.

As for this clone: The antigen is not known.

CDR3 length equals 17 residues. The germline V gene has CDR1 LGHNA and CDR2 YSLEER. V lost 1 base and J 0 bases, leaving 10 bases between the germline ends. Libraries were prepared by immunoSEQ multiplex PCR; TCRdb keeps only in-frame clonotypes and omits some of them. The sample includes 40,000 to 55,000 clones, about 86% of them seen just once. The rearrangement uses TRBV4-3 and TRBJ2-6; a weak D match, TRBD2 (6 bases). The material sequenced was CD4+ T cells from blood buffy coats. This TCR derives from a human donor in good health. The CDR3 DNA reads TGCGCCAGCAGCCAAGGCGGAGGGCGCTCTGGGGCCAACGTCCTGACTTTC. This encodes CASSQGGGRSGANVLTF.